This T cell receptor beta chain was documented in a study of blood T cell repertoires in COVID-19. For the study at large: Acute and convalescent COVID-19 specimens originated in the United States, Italy and Spain. PBMCs, B-cell-depleted T cells, or T cells provided the cDNA or gDNA that made up the material.

This CDR3 comprises 11 residues. From germline, CDR1 is SGDLS and CDR2 YYNGEE. V lost 4 bases and J 8 bases, leaving 9 bases between the germline ends. A single count supports this clone. In the original processing: Reference gene primer amplification gave estimated nucleated cell counts. Sequencing was performed with immunoSEQ multiplex PCR; in TCRdb, only in-frame clones are kept and a portion is missing. V and J calls and clone size are as listed in that table; D and trimming were resolved from the DNA. Here the sample spans under 200,000 clones, over 80% being singletons. Sequencing input: peripheral blood. This sequence was found in a woman aged 55-70 years with acute or convalescent COVID-19. The J gene is TRBJ1-2, the V gene TRBV9; D not resolved. For the CDR3, the DNA is TGTGCCAGCAGCTACCCGGGAGGCTACACCTTC. It yields the protein CASSYPGGYTF. Combining the CDR3 with reference TRBV9 and TRBJ1-2 gives the whole variable domain DSGVTQTPKHLITATGQRVTLRCSPRSGDLSVYWYQQSLDQGLQFLIQYYNGEERAKGNILERFSAQQFPDLHSELNLSSLELGDSALYFCASSYPGGYTFGSGTRLTVV.